One and the same sample provided the 9 T cell receptor beta chains below, sequenced in a study of technical replicates of blood from several donors. Some clones are missing from TCRdb's copy, which holds only in-frame ones; the method was immunoSEQ multiplex PCR. The sample yields about 75,000 clones, approximately 97% seen once. The source material was T cells isolated from PBMCs. The receptors derive from a human donor in good health.

The table lists this clone with a count of one. This chain links TRBV5-1 with TRBJ2-7; a possible D gene is TRBD2 (5 bases). This CDR3 has 15 residues. The germline CDR1 and CDR2 sequences are SGHRS and YFSETQ. V dropped 0 bases and J dropped 2 bases, with 12 bases sitting between them. The chain's CDR3 is CASSLASGITYEQYF. CDR3 DNA sequence: TGCGCCAGCAGCTTGGCGTCGGGGATTACCTACGAGCAGTACTTC. Complete variable domain (other parts from reference TRBV5-1 and TRBJ2-7): KAGVTQTPRYLIKTRGQQVTLSCSPISGHRSVSWYQQTPGQGLQFLFEYFSETQRNKGNFPGRFSGRQFSNSRSEMNVSTLELGDSALYLCASSLASGITYEQYFGPGTRLTVT.

The chain carries TRBV4-2 and TRBJ2-2; D gene uncertain. The germline V gene has CDR1 LGHNA and CDR2 YNFKEQ. This CDR3 region has 16 residues. The ends were cut back, 1 base at V and 0 bases at J, with 9 bases in the middle. The CDR3 reads CASSQVGDSNTGELFF. In DNA form, the CDR3 reads TGTGCCAGCAGCCAAGTTGGTGACTCGAACACCGGGGAGCTGTTTTTT.

V and J are TRBV2 and TRBJ2-4; possibly TRBD1 for D (5 bases). CDR1 and CDR2 (germline): SNHLY, FYNNEI. Trimming stripped 9 bases from V and 6 bases from J, with 12 bases between. This CDR3 is built from 12 residues. The CDR3 DNA sequence: TGTGCCAGTTCGACAGAACTAAACATTCAGTACTTC. Protein: CASSTELNIQYF.

V and J are TRBV9 and TRBJ1-2; perhaps TRBD1 as D (5 bases). The CDR3 has 11 amino acids. Trimming stripped 4 bases from V and 5 bases from J, with 6 bases between. Per germline, CDR1 SGDLS and CDR2 YYNGEE. This chain's CDR3 is CASSPGYGYTF. The CDR3 DNA follows: TGTGCCAGCAGCCCAGGGTATGGCTACACCTTC.

The chain couples TRBV27 to TRBJ2-7; D may be TRBD2 (5 bases). Trimming pared 5 bases from V and 3 bases from J, leaving 11 bases between. Germline V lookup: CDR1 MNHEY, CDR2 SMNVEV (reference sequence). The CDR3 runs 13 residues. CDR3 sequence: CASSPSGLYEQYF. The CDR3 DNA reads TGTGCCAGCAGTCCGTCCGGACTCTACGAGCAGTACTTC.

The rearrangement links TRBV13 to TRBJ1-4, with D unresolved. The CDR3 runs 14 residues. The V end was cut by 2 bases, the J end by 6 bases, with 10 bases between. Looked up from germline, CDR1 is PRHDT and CDR2 is FYEKMQ (reference sequence). The CDR3 loop is CASSLFSLDEKLFF. CDR3 coding DNA: TGTGCCAGCAGCTTATTTAGTTTGGATGAAAAACTGTTTTTT.

The rearrangement uses TRBV27 and TRBJ2-1; 11 nucleotides line up with TRBD2. This CDR3 is built from 15 residues. The germline V gene has CDR1 MNHEY and CDR2 SMNVEV (reference sequence). V shed 8 bases, J shed 7 bases, and the junction held 10 bases outside the gene matches. The DNA of the CDR3 is TGTGCCAGCGCACCAGGGACTAGCGGATCTAATGAGCAGTTCTTC. Its protein product is CASAPGTSGSNEQFF.

The V gene is TRBV5-6, the J gene TRBJ2-1, with 9 bases lining up with TRBD2. This CDR3 region has 14 residues. V trimming: 2 bases; J trimming: 8 bases; junction bases outside the gene matches: 5. Germline assignment: CDR1 SGHDT and CDR2 YYEEEE. The CDR3 sequence is CASSLAGGADEQFF. The CDR3 nucleotides read TGTGCCAGCAGCTTAGCGGGGGGTGCGGATGAGCAGTTCTTC.

The chain uses TRBV4-2 and TRBJ1-5, with 7 bases fitting TRBD1. Germline trimming cut 0 bases from V and 6 bases from J; bases unmatched to any gene: 5. The CDR3 contains 15 residues. Per germline, CDR1 LGHNA and CDR2 YNFKEQ. CDR3 sequence reads: CASSQDGTVIQPQHF. CDR3 coding DNA: TGTGCCAGCAGCCAAGATGGGACAGTTATTCAGCCCCAGCATTTT.